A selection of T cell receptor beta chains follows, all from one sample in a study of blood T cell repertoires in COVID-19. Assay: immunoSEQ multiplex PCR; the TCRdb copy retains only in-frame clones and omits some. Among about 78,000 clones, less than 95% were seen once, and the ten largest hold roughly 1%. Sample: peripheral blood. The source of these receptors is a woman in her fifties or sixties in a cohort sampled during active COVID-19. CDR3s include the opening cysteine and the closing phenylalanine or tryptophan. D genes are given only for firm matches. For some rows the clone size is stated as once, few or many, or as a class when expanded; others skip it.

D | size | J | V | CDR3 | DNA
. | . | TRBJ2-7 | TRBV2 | CAQGGSYEQYF | TGTGCCCAGGGGGGATCCTACGAGCAGTACTTC
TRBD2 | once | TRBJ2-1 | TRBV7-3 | CASSSWTSGSTEQFF | TGTGCCAGCAGCTCTTGGACTAGCGGGAGTACTGAGCAGTTCTTC
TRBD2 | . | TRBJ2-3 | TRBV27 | CASGLAGEFGTQYF | TGTGCCAGCGGACTAGCGGGAGAATTTGGTACGCAGTATTTT
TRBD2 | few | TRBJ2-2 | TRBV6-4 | CASSGTSGSTGELFF | TGTGCCAGCAGTGGGACTAGCGGGAGCACCGGGGAGCTGTTTTTT
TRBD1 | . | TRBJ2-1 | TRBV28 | CASRDLDRAYNEQFF | TGTGCCAGCAGAGACTTGGACAGGGCGTACAATGAGCAGTTCTTC
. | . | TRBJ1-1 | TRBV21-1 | CASRAGREVMNTEAFF | TGTGCCAGCAGAGCTGGACGGGAGGTCATGAACACTGAAGCTTTCTTT
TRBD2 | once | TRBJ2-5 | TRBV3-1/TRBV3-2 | CASSSRTSDETQYF | TGTGCCAGCAGCTCTCGGACTAGCGATGAGACCCAGTACTTC
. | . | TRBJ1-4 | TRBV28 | CASSLGGANEKLFF | TGTGCCAGCAGTTTGGGGGGGGCCAATGAAAAACTGTTTTTT
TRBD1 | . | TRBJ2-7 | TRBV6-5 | CASRLDRGENYEQYF | TGTGCCAGCAGACTGGACAGGGGGGAAAATTACGAGCAGTACTTC
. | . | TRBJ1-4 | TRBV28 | CASSFLGVTNEKLFF | TGTGCCAGCAGTTTCCTGGGCGTAACTAATGAAAAACTGTTTTTT
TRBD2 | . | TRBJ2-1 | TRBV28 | CASSPLAGPYNEQFF | TGTGCCAGCAGTCCCCTAGCGGGGCCCTACAATGAGCAGTTCTTC
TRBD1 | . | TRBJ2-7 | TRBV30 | CAHSTGEHLEQYF | TGTGCCCATTCAACAGGGGAGCATCTCGAGCAGTACTTC
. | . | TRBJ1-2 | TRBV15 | CATSWEAGNYGYTF | TGTGCCACCAGCTGGGAGGCAGGGAACTATGGCTACACCTTC
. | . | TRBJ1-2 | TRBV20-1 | CSASSAGADYGYTF | TGCAGTGCTAGTTCAGCAGGGGCTGACTATGGCTACACCTTC
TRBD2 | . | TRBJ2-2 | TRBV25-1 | CASSPVSGGGNTGELFF | TGTGCCAGCAGTCCTGTTAGCGGGGGAGGGAACACCGGGGAGCTGTTTTTT
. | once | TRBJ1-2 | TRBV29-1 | CSVRDGPGYTF | TGCAGCGTGCGGGATGGTCCGGGCTACACCTTC
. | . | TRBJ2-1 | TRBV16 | CASSPLNEQFF | TGTGCCAGCAGCCCCCTCAATGAGCAGTTCTTC
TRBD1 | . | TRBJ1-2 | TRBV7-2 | CASSFDRGSGYTF | TGTGCCAGCAGTTTCGACAGGGGAAGTGGCTACACCTTC
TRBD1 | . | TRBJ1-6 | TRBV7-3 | CASSVTGERSPLHF | TGTGCCAGCAGCGTGACAGGGGAGAGATCACCCCTCCACTTT
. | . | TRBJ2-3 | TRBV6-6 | CASSYSWRAEDTQYF | TGTGCCAGCAGTTACTCTTGGAGGGCTGAAGATACGCAGTATTTT
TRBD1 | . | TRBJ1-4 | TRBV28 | CASSLRGTASNEKLFF | TGTGCCAGCAGTTTACGGGGGACAGCTTCTAATGAAAAACTGTTTTTT
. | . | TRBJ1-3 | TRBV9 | CASSVEGAGNTIYF | TGTGCCAGCAGCGTTGAAGGGGCTGGAAACACCATATATTTT
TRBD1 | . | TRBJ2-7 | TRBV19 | CASSIGSRQGFWEQYF | TGTGCCAGTAGTATTGGAAGCAGACAGGGTTTTTGGGAGCAGTACTTC
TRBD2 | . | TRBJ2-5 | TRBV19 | CASSITPGLASSMYF | TGTGCCAGTAGTATAACGCCGGGACTAGCGTCGTCCATGTACTTC
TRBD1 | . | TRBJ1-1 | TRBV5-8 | CASSLGTGLKGNTEAFF | TGTGCCAGCAGCCTAGGGACAGGGCTGAAAGGGAACACTGAAGCTTTCTTT
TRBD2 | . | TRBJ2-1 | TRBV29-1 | CSVTSGRAALSEQFF | TGCAGCGTAACTAGCGGGAGGGCCGCCTTAAGTGAGCAGTTCTTC
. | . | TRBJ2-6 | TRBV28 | CASHTPRGSGANVLTF | TGTGCCAGCCACACCCCCAGGGGCTCTGGGGCCAACGTCCTGACTTTC